In this sample, the clone carrying this T cell receptor beta chain turned up many times. Its antigen is unidentified. Unique molecular identifiers were used in preparing the TCRbeta library. TCRdb fed the PCR reads into MiXCR, producing one record per CDR3 protein. The data hold 300,000 or so distinct CDR3 sequences, with 23% observed a single time. The data were taken from a study of T-cell reconstitution after alpha-beta-depleted transplantation in children. Points from the study as a whole: Counts and diversity of T cells one year after transplant came mostly from newly produced T cells. In some patients, recipient T cells and intrathymic progenitors surviving conditioning explained high day-60 diversity. Expanded graft clones numbering several hundred reportedly gave rise to alpha-beta T cells about two months after transplant.

This CDR3 contains 13 residues. Germline V CDR1 and CDR2: SGHRS, YFSETQ. The V and J ends lost 2 bases and 7 bases respectively, with 13 bases between them. The gene calls are TRBV5-1 and TRBJ2-7; D possibly matches TRBD1 or TRBD2 (5 bases each). This clonotype originated in a male patient under 18 who had a stem cell transplant for acute lymphoblastic leukemia, so the T cells may come from the graft donor. The sequences come from PBMCs, mostly from graft donor cells, collected 180 days after TCRalphabeta/CD19-depleted stem cell transplant. The chain's CDR3 is CASSFLSEGEQYF. The CDR3 DNA reads TGCGCCAGCAGCTTCCTCTCAGAGGGGGAGCAGTACTTC.